Below are 16 T cell receptor beta chains sequenced from a single sample in a study of vaccination and CD4 T cells after COVID-19. Cultured CD4+ T cell DNA underwent sequencing with the Oncomine TCR Beta short-read assay. TCRdb independently ran MiXCR on the PCR reads; one entry per CDR3 protein. The sample lists over 20,000 distinct CDR3 sequences; more than 30% were seen once. The time point is: late sampling 161 to 241 days after vaccination in a few convalescent patients. Treatment here: approximately 10-day PBMC culture with coronavirus spike peptide pools or control peptides (ViraFEST assay). These receptors have no known antigen. Sequencing used CD4+ T cells from blood, cultured in vitro, obtained about 7 months after SARS-CoV-2 vaccination. Receptor source: a human donor who had recovered from COVID-19.

The chain is built from TRBV9 and TRBJ2-2; possible D gene TRBD2, 5 bases. CDR3 length: 15 residues. V was clipped by 0 bases and J by 4 bases, with 10 bases between them. Looked up from germline, CDR1 is SGDLS and CDR2 is YYNGEE. The CDR3 sequence is CASSVGPSGTGELFF. The CDR3 DNA reads TGTGCCAGCAGCGTAGGCCCCAGCGGCACCGGGGAGCTGTTTTTT.

The V gene is TRBV19, the J gene TRBJ2-1; 7 bases line up with TRBD2. CDR3 size: 15 residues. In germline, CDR1 is LNHDA, CDR2 SQIVND (reference sequence). J was trimmed by 0 bases and V by 9 bases; bases with no gene match: 8. CDR3 sequence: CASRRAGSSYNEQFF. The CDR3 coding sequence is TGTGCCAGCCGAAGAGCGGGAAGCTCCTACAATGAGCAGTTCTTC.

This clonotype was observed a few times. J is TRBJ2-3 and V is TRBV20-1; D might be TRBD1 (6 bases). With 2 bases removed from V and 7 bases from J, the gap between germline ends came to 16 bases. From germline, CDR1 is DFQATT and CDR2 SNEGSKA (reference sequence). There are 14 residues in the CDR3. This CDR3 reads CSARFGRGVNTQYF. The CDR3 bases are TGCAGTGCTAGATTCGGCAGGGGCGTGAATACGCAGTATTTT.

The rearrangement links TRBV18 to TRBJ2-5; 14 nucleotides match TRBD2. There are 16 residues in the CDR3. The V and J ends lost 5 bases and 4 bases, in that order; junction bases with no gene match: 6. Germline lookup yields CDR1 KGHSH and CDR2 LQKENI. CDR3 sequence: CASSSGLAGVGETQYF. The CDR3 coding sequence is TGTGCCAGCTCATCGGGACTAGCGGGAGTTGGAGAGACCCAGTACTTC.

The V gene is TRBV5-4, the J gene TRBJ2-7; D call uncertain. CDR1 is SGHNT, CDR2 YYREEE, per germline (reference sequence). There are 13 residues in the CDR3. Trimming took off 0 bases at V and 2 bases at J, with 6 bases between the two ends. The CDR3 spells CASSLGTTYEQYF. CDR3 sequence (DNA): TGTGCCAGCAGCTTGGGGACCACCTACGAGCAGTACTTC.

The gene calls are TRBV11-3 and TRBJ2-7; D may match TRBD1 or TRBD2 (5 bases each). Trimming removed 4 bases from V and 2 bases from J, with 15 bases in between. Germline CDR1 reads SGHNT; CDR2 reads YENEEA. The CDR3 runs to 15 residues. As DNA, the CDR3 is TGTGCCAGCAGCTCGGGACGAATCCCAACCTACGAGCAGTACTTC. Its protein product is CASSSGRIPTYEQYF.

CDR3 in DNA: TGCAGTGTTAGGGACAGCTCTGGAAACACCATATATTTT. This sequence encodes CSVRDSSGNTIYF. The V gene is TRBV20-1, the J gene TRBJ1-3; TRBD1 aligns across 7 bases. CDR3 length equals 13 residues. CDR1 DFQATT and CDR2 SNEGSKA come from the germline V gene (reference sequence). The V gene end was trimmed by 7 bases and the J gene end by 0 bases; junction bases not matched to a gene: 3.

The V call is TRBV6-1, the J call TRBJ1-5, with D uncertain. This CDR3 region has 12 residues. The germline CDR1 and CDR2 sequences are MNHNS and SASEGT. V lost 5 bases to trimming and J lost 3 bases, with 5 bases between them. The CDR3 DNA follows: TGTGCCAGCAGTACCCACAATCAGCCCCAGCATTTT. Translating it yields CASSTHNQPQHF.

The sample holds a few counts of this clonotype. The chain recombines TRBV20-1 with TRBJ2-5, with 7 bases aligning to TRBD2. Germline V CDR1 and CDR2: DFQATT, SNEGSKA (reference sequence). With V trimmed by 6 bases and J by 5 bases, 9 bases remained unmatched. The length of the CDR3 is 13 residues. CDR3 nucleotide sequence: TGCAGTGCAAGCGGACTAGTAAGGGAGACCCAGTACTTC. Translating gives CSASGLVRETQYF.

V usage is TRBV28 and J usage is TRBJ1-2, with 7 bases aligning to TRBD1. Trimming removed 2 bases from V and 6 bases from J; junction bases left unmatched: 3. Germline CDR1 and CDR2: MDHEN and SYDVKM. The CDR3 is made up of 13 amino acids. The CDR3 spells CASSLGGTDGYTF. The CDR3 DNA follows: TGTGCCAGCAGTTTAGGAGGGACAGATGGCTACACCTTC.

This clonotype was detected only a few times. V and J are TRBV7-2 and TRBJ1-1; maybe TRBD1 (6 bases). This CDR3 has 13 amino acids. V gave up 3 bases and J gave up 7 bases, with 12 bases separating them. Germline V CDR1 and CDR2: SGHTA, FQGNSA. The CDR3 protein is CASSFQGQVEAFF. In DNA form, the CDR3 reads TGTGCCAGCAGCTTTCAGGGGCAGGTTGAAGCTTTCTTT.

The V and J genes are TRBV7-2 and TRBJ1-1, with D possibly being TRBD1 (5 bases). Trimming took 4 bases from V and 3 from J, leaving 21 bases between them. This CDR3 has 17 amino acids. Per germline, CDR1 SGHTA and CDR2 FQGNSA. Here the CDR3 reads CASSSGPRWRGHTEAFF. The CDR3 region has the DNA TGTGCCAGCAGCTCTGGCCCCCGGTGGAGGGGCCACACTGAAGCTTTCTTT.

This clonotype was observed a few times. The chain has TRBV20-1 and TRBJ2-7; 7 bases agree with TRBD1. From germline, CDR1 is DFQATT and CDR2 SNEGSKA (reference sequence). J lost 2 bases, V lost 7 bases, and 14 bases had no gene match. The CDR3 runs to 15 residues. In nucleotides, the CDR3 is TGCAGTGTGTCGACAAGAAACAGGGGCACCTACGAGCAGTACTTC. Protein product: CSVSTRNRGTYEQYF.

The V gene is TRBV6-1, the J gene TRBJ2-5; D gene uncertain. V was clipped by 4 bases and J by 7 bases, with 7 bases between them. The CDR3 has 11 residues. Germline V gives CDR1 MNHNS, CDR2 SASEGT. The CDR3 loop reads CASSVPGTQYF. CDR3 DNA sequence: TGTGCCAGCAGTGTACCGGGGACCCAGTACTTC.

The chain combines TRBV6-1 with TRBJ2-5; either TRBD1 or TRBD2 may supply D (5 bases each). The ends were cut back, 7 bases at V and 0 bases at J, with 15 bases in the middle. The CDR3 totals 15 residues. The V gene's germline CDR1 is MNHNS and CDR2 SASEGT. The CDR3: CASNPWDGYQETQYF. The DNA of the CDR3 is TGTGCCAGCAACCCCTGGGACGGGTACCAAGAGACCCAGTACTTC.

The chain uses TRBV7-8 and TRBJ2-5; D may match TRBD1 or TRBD2 (5 bases each). V was cut by 4 bases and J by 5 bases, with 14 bases left in between. The CDR3 has 14 amino acids. Germline lookup yields CDR1 SGHVS and CDR2 FQNEAQ. As DNA, the CDR3 is TGTGCCAGCAGCTCCCTTCGGGGCGCCGAGACCCAGTACTTC. It codes for CASSSLRGAETQYF.